The sequence of this T cell receptor beta chain was determined in a study of blood T cell repertoires in COVID-19. Study background: Acute-phase and convalescent COVID-19 samples originated in the United States, Italy and Spain.

Measured with immunoSEQ multiplex PCR; TCRdb has only the in-frame clones, and not every one. The sample records roughly 240,000 clones, 83% being singletons. V lost 3 bases, J lost 0 bases, and 5 bases stayed unmatched. Germline CDR1 GTSNPN, CDR2 SVGIG (reference sequence). This CDR3 comprises 15 residues. Sequences were obtained from peripheral blood. This clonotype was obtained from a man in his 60s who had recovered from COVID-19. The chain uses TRBV30 and TRBJ2-3, with 8 bases matching TRBD1. CDR3 in amino acids: CAWSARTGSTDTQYF. CDR3 DNA: TGTGCCTGGAGCGCAAGGACAGGGAGCACAGATACGCAGTATTTT.